The 19 T cell receptor beta chains listed next were all sequenced from one sample in a study of blood T cell repertoires in COVID-19. This table comes from immunoSEQ multiplex PCR, and its TCRdb copy is limited to in-frame clones, with some not included. Of roughly 250,000 clones listed, about 79% are singletons. The source material was peripheral blood. These TCRs come from a woman at least 80 years old with acute or convalescent COVID-19.

This clone has a single count. The chain employs TRBV28 and TRBJ1-1; D uncertain. The germline V and J ends were trimmed by 9 bases and 1 base, with 9 bases remaining between them. The germline CDR1 and CDR2 sequences are MDHEN and SYDVKM. The CDR3 has 12 amino acids. In DNA, the CDR3 is TGTGCCAGTACAGATACGAACACTGAAGCTTTCTTT. This gives the protein CASTDTNTEAFF.

V is TRBV4-1 and J is TRBJ2-2; D is unclear. Germline V CDR1 and CDR2: MGHRA, YSYEKL. V gave up 0 bases and J gave up 1 base, with 9 bases separating them. This CDR3 region has 16 residues. In nucleotides, the CDR3 is TGCGCCAGCAGCCAAGATCTCGGCGGGAACACCGGGGAGCTGTTTTTT. It encodes CASSQDLGGNTGELFF.

The chain carries TRBV18 and TRBJ1-5, with D unclear. This CDR3 is 14 amino acids long. Germline lookup yields CDR1 KGHSH and CDR2 LQKENI. Trimming stripped 2 bases from V and 3 bases from J, with 8 bases between. CDR3 bases: TGTGCCAGCTCACCAAAGTCAGACAATCAGCCCCAGCATTTT. It codes for CASSPKSDNQPQHF.

The chain uses TRBV25-1 and TRBJ1-5; D remains ambiguous. V was clipped by 3 bases and J by 2 bases, with 8 bases between them. CDR1 and CDR2 (germline): MGHDK, SYGVNS. The CDR3 extends over 14 amino acids. CDR3: CASSEGSGNQPQHF. CDR3 nucleotide sequence: TGTGCCAGCAGTGAGGGCTCGGGCAATCAGCCCCAGCATTTT.

The rearrangement links TRBV5-4 to TRBJ1-2, with D unclear. The V gene's germline CDR1 is SGHNT and CDR2 YYREEE (reference sequence). Deletions cut 1 base from V and 4 bases from J, with 11 bases between. There are 14 residues in the CDR3. As DNA, the CDR3 is TGTGCCAGCAGCTTGAACATCGCGGGCTATGGCTACACCTTC. It encodes CASSLNIAGYGYTF.

The rearrangement joins TRBV28 to TRBJ1-1; weak D call: TRBD1 (5 bases). CDR1 MDHEN and CDR2 SYDVKM come from the germline V gene. The CDR3 is made up of 15 amino acids. Trimming pared 7 bases from V and 0 bases from J, leaving 15 bases between. The CDR3 region has the DNA TGTGCCAGCACCTCTAGGAGGGGAGTGAACACTGAAGCTTTCTTT. Amino acid sequence: CASTSRRGVNTEAFF.

The chain recombines TRBV19 with TRBJ2-1, with D perhaps matching TRBD1 (6 bases). Per the germline V gene, CDR1 is LNHDA and CDR2 is SQIVND (reference sequence). V was trimmed by 3 bases and J by 3 bases, leaving 15 bases between them. The CDR3 is 16 residues long. The CDR3 nucleotides are TGTGCCAGTAGTATCGTCCAGGGGCCGATCTACAATGAGCAGTTCTTC. This translates into CASSIVQGPIYNEQFF. The whole variable domain, remainder taken from reference TRBV19 and TRBJ2-1, is DGGITQSPKYLFRKEGQNVTLSCEQNLNHDAMYWYRQDPGQGLRLIYYSQIVNDFQKGDIAEGYSVSREKKESFPLTVTSAQKNPTAFYLCASSIVQGPIYNEQFFGPGTRLTVL.

The chain has TRBV28 and TRBJ1-1; 10 nucleotides align to TRBD1. The junction had 4 bases not matched to a gene; V was cut back by 0 bases and J by 3 bases. This CDR3 region has 16 residues. Germline CDR1 is MDHEN and CDR2 is SYDVKM. CDR3 amino acids: CASSLWGTGDDTEAFF. The CDR3 region has the DNA TGTGCCAGCAGTTTATGGGGGACAGGGGATGACACTGAAGCTTTCTTT.

The rearrangement links TRBV9 to TRBJ2-1, with 10 bases aligning to TRBD2. The CDR3 extends over 15 amino acids. The germline CDR1 and CDR2 sequences are SGDLS and YYNGEE. The junction had 5 bases not matched to a gene; V was cut back by 4 bases and J by 4 bases. The CDR3 nucleotides read TGTGCCAGCAGCCCTTTTAGCGGGGGGTACAATGAGCAGTTCTTC. Its protein is CASSPFSGGYNEQFF.

The V and J genes are TRBV19 and TRBJ1-1; TRBD1 aligns across 9 bases. The CDR3 is 16 residues long. With V trimmed by 1 base and J by 5 bases, 8 bases remained unmatched. Germline CDR1 is LNHDA and CDR2 is SQIVND (reference sequence). CDR3 sequence reads: CASSIGGTGQRTEAFF. DNA of the CDR3: TGTGCCAGTAGTATAGGGGGGACAGGGCAAAGGACTGAAGCTTTCTTT.

This chain connects TRBV6-5 to TRBJ1-6, with 7 positions matching TRBD1. Looked up from germline, CDR1 is MNHEY and CDR2 is SVGAGI. Losses at the gene ends were 5 bases for V and 7 bases for J; bases not matched to a gene: 8. The CDR3 covers 15 residues. The CDR3 sequence is CASSPTGGQNSPLHF. The CDR3 DNA is TGTGCCAGCAGTCCTACCGGGGGACAGAATTCACCCCTCCACTTT.

The J gene is TRBJ1-6, the V gene TRBV6-5, with 9 nucleotides matching TRBD1. The V segment lost 4 bases and the J segment 7 bases; nucleotides outside the gene matches: 5. The germline V gene has CDR1 MNHEY and CDR2 SVGAGI. This CDR3 spans 15 amino acids. The CDR3 sequence is CASSFRGTGNSPLHF. The CDR3 region has the DNA TGTGCCAGCAGTTTCCGTGGGACAGGGAATTCACCCCTCCACTTT.

The chain uses TRBV10-3 and TRBJ2-3; 9 nucleotides line up with TRBD2. The CDR3 loop spans 15 amino acids. The trim removed 0 bases at V and 14 bases at J, leaving 12 bases unmatched. In germline, CDR1 is ENHRY, CDR2 SYGVKD. The CDR3 loop reads CAISESEVSGGPAYF. CDR3 nucleotides: TGTGCCATCAGTGAGTCTGAGGTTAGCGGGGGCCCCGCGTATTTT.

The rearrangement joins TRBV7-9 to TRBJ1-1; D may be TRBD1 (6 bases). Trimming removed 1 base from V and 3 bases from J, with 18 bases in between. The CDR3 runs 17 residues. Germline loops: CDR1 SEHNR, CDR2 FQNEAQ (reference sequence). CDR3 region: CASSLGQSTGPDTEAFF. For the CDR3, the DNA is TGTGCCAGCAGCTTAGGACAATCGACAGGACCCGACACTGAAGCTTTCTTT.

This clone was counted a single time. This chain links TRBV5-1 with TRBJ2-2; D may be TRBD1 (7 bases). V was trimmed by 2 bases and J by 8 bases, leaving 13 bases between them. The germline gives CDR1 SGHRS, CDR2 YFSETQ. The CDR3 is made up of 14 amino acids. CDR3 in DNA: TGCGCCAGCAGCTTAAGGACAGGAGGGGGGGAGCTGTTTTTT. Translated: CASSLRTGGGELFF. Full variable domain (missing parts from reference TRBV5-1 and TRBJ2-2): KAGVTQTPRYLIKTRGQQVTLSCSPISGHRSVSWYQQTPGQGLQFLFEYFSETQRNKGNFPGRFSGRQFSNSRSEMNVSTLELGDSALYLCASSLRTGGGELFFGEGSRLTVL.

This clone was observed a handful of times. The chain carries TRBV30 and TRBJ1-6, with 10 bases aligning to TRBD1. After removal of 0 bases from V and 7 bases from J, the junction contained 6 bases not matched to a gene. The CDR3 is 16 residues long. CDR1 is GTSNPN, CDR2 SVGIG, per germline (reference sequence). CDR3 sequence (DNA): TGTGCCTGGAGTGTACGGACAGGGGGGAAGAATTCACCCCTCCACTTT. The encoded protein is CAWSVRTGGKNSPLHF.

The V call is TRBV10-1, the J call TRBJ2-5; perhaps TRBD1 as D (6 bases). The CDR3 spans 12 residues. The V end lost 4 bases, the J end lost 3 bases, and 6 bases lay between the germline ends. Germline CDR1 reads WNHNN; CDR2 reads SYGVQD (reference sequence). The CDR3 nucleotides are TGCGCCAGCAGTGGGACAGAAGAGACCCAGTACTTC. Translation gives CASSGTEETQYF.

The chain employs TRBV3-1 (or the pseudogene TRBV3-2) and TRBJ1-1; no reliable D call. Between the trimmed V and J ends, which lost 4 bases and 5 bases, there was a span of 14 bases. The CDR3 contains 14 residues. The germline V gene has CDR1 LGHDT and CDR2 YNNKEL (reference sequence). Here the CDR3 DNA reads TGTGCCAGCAGCCCACCTAATTCCGGGACTGAAGCTTTCTTT. Residues: CASSPPNSGTEAFF.

This clone was observed a single time. The chain has TRBV21-1 and TRBJ1-1; the table's D call, TRBD1, has no DNA check behind it. TRBV21-1 is labeled a pseudogene. The CDR3 runs 15 residues. CDR3 region: CASSTTPGTEGKAFF. The CDR3 bases are TGTGCCAGCAGCACAACGCCTGGGACAGAGGGAAAAGCTTTCTTT.